Below, 6 T cell receptor beta chains from the same sample are listed, as sequenced in a study of T cell responses to AZD1222 COVID-19 vaccine. The table came from immunoSEQ multiplex PCR; TCRdb's copy has only in-frame clones and leaves some out. Of about 180,000 clones in the sample, 88% are singletons; the top ten hold approximately 7.7%. Sequencing used peripheral blood, obtained on day 0 of AZD1222 vaccination. All receptors come from an adult in good health.

V gene TRBV11-2 combines with J gene TRBJ2-1; 9 positions match TRBD1. This CDR3 region has 15 residues. Per germline, CDR1 SGHAT and CDR2 FQNNGV. Germline trimming cut 4 bases from V and 8 bases from J; bases unmatched to any gene: 9. CDR3 amino acids: CASSSRQGVFYEQFF. CDR3 DNA sequence: TGTGCCAGCAGCTCTCGACAGGGGGTCTTCTATGAGCAGTTCTTC.

The rearrangement joins TRBV15 to TRBJ1-5; D remains unclear. V was shortened by 0 bases and J by 4 bases, with 4 bases between the two germline ends. CDR3 size: 13 residues. Germline CDR1 is LNHNV and CDR2 is YYDKDF (reference sequence). CDR3 amino acids: CATSRDPNQPQHF. The DNA for the CDR3 is TGTGCCACCAGCAGAGACCCGAATCAGCCCCAGCATTTT.

This chain joins TRBV12-5 and TRBJ1-4; D unclear. This CDR3 is built from 16 residues. Germline CDR1 is LGHNT and CDR2 is FRNRAP. Trimming pared 3 bases from V and 0 bases from J, leaving 11 bases between. The CDR3 nucleotides are TGTGCTAGTGGTTTCAACGTCGGGGCAACTAATGAAAAACTGTTTTTT. Translation: CASGFNVGATNEKLFF.

This chain links TRBV6-5 with TRBJ1-3; 7 nucleotides align to TRBD1. Per the germline V gene, CDR1 is MNHEY and CDR2 is SVGAGI. Germline trimming cut 5 bases from V and 0 bases from J; bases unmatched to any gene: 1. This CDR3 is 14 amino acids long. The CDR3 protein is CASSTGVSGNTIYF. The CDR3 DNA sequence: TGTGCCAGCAGTACAGGGGTCTCTGGAAACACCATATATTTT.

The chain couples TRBV7-2 to TRBJ1-2; D unclear. The CDR3 runs 16 residues. Germline V gene data show CDR1 as SGHTA and CDR2 as FQGNSA. V shed 4 bases and J shed 2 bases, with 17 bases lying between them. The CDR3 spells CASSSFLGGRNYGYTF. The CDR3 nucleotides are TGTGCCAGCAGCTCTTTCTTGGGCGGGCGAAACTATGGCTACACCTTC.

The chain uses TRBV6-5 and TRBJ1-4; D is unclear. Germline CDR1 reads MNHEY; CDR2 reads SVGAGI. The CDR3 runs 12 residues. Trimming took 0 bases from V and 12 from J, leaving 8 bases between them. This CDR3 is CASSYSGQELFF. Here the CDR3 DNA reads TGTGCCAGCAGTTACTCCGGGCAAGAACTGTTTTTT.